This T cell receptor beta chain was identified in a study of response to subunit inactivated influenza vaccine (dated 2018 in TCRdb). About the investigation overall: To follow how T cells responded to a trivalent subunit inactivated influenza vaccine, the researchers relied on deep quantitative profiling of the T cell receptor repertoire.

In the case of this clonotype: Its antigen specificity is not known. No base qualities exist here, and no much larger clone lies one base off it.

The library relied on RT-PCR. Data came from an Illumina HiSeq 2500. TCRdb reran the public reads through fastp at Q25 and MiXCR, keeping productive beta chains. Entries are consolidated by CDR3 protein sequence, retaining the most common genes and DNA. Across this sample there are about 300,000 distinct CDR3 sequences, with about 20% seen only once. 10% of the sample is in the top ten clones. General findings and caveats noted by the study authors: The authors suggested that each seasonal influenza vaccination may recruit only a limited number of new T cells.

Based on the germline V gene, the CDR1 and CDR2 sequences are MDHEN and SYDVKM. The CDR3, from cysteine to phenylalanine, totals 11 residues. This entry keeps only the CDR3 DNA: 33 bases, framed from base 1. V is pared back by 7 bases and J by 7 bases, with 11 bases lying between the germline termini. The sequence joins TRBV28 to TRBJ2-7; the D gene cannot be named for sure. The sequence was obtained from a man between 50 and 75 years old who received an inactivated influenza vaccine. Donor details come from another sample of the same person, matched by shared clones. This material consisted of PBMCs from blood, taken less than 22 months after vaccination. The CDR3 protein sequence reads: CASTLRREQYF. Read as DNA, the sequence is TGTGCCAGCACCCTCCGCCGGGAGCAGTACTTC. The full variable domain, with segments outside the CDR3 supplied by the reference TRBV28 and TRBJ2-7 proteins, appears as DVKVTQSSRYLVKRTGEKVFLECVQDMDHENMFWYRQDPGLGLRLIYFSYDVKMKEKGDIPEGYSVSREKKERFSLILESASTNQTSMYLCASTLRREQYFGPGTRLTVT.